This T cell receptor beta chain was captured in a study of read filtering for tumor transcriptome and immune sequencing. Study summary: Patients were 17 male and some 15 female, mean age 65.9 years, range about 47 to 80. IR-seq gave about 3.5 to 10.27 million TCR reads per sample; RNA-seq gave roughly 80 to 1273.

Study outcomes and limitations: This fraction held mixed bone marrow immune cells after CD138-negative sorting.

This clonotype was detected only once. Its antigen remains unknown. Molecular barcoded adaptors covering alpha/delta and beta/gamma chains were used on roughly 400 ng RNA. TCRdb itself ran the reads through MiXCR, one entry per CDR3 protein. The repertoire holds 25,000 to 35,000 distinct CDR3 sequences, around 18% seen once, with under 20% in the top ten. The specimen was a population of CD138-negative cells sorted from bone marrow. This receptor was taken from a donor older than 35 with multiple myeloma.

This CDR3 reads CASSPELAGVDEQFF. CDR3 in DNA: TGTGCCAGCAGCCCGGAACTAGCGGGGGTGGATGAGCAGTTCTTC. The J gene is TRBJ2-1, the V gene TRBV7-2; TRBD2 matches 11 bases. The CDR3 is made up of 15 amino acids. In germline, CDR1 is SGHTA, CDR2 FQGNSA. Germline trimming cut 5 bases from V and 8 bases from J; bases unmatched to any gene: 8.